A few counts support the clone carrying this TCR beta chain. Its matching antigen is unknown. Germline V gene lookup returns CDR1 DFQATT and CDR2 SNEGSKA (reference sequence). The CDR3 consists of 12 residues. The record originates from a study of blood T cells in healthy people across ages. Looking at the study overall: Template switching retrieved approximately one barcoded beta molecule for each two T cells.

Study-level points and caveats: The CMV status of each donor remained undetermined, and this could have confounded shifts in expanded clonotypes. In older individuals, TCR beta diversity per million T cells was lower, falling roughly linearly with age.

A second PCR, run for roughly 7 to 12 cycles, used a sample-barcoded 5' primer plus a J-beta primer mix. Tags on each cDNA molecule came from a template-switch adaptor with 12 random nucleotides. TCRdb redid the calling of the 5' RACE reads with MiXCR, one entry per CDR3 protein. The sample includes 500,000 to 600,000 distinct CDR3 sequences, 25% to 30% seen only once; the top ten take less than 20%. This TCR came from a woman in her 70s in good health. Material for sequencing was blood. The rearrangement uses TRBV20-1 and TRBJ2-3, with D perhaps assigned TRBD1 or TRBD2 (5 bases each). Written as DNA, the CDR3 is TGCAGCGCGAGGGGCCTACTTTGGGCGCAGTATTTT. Its translation: CSARGLLWAQYF.